The 15 T cell receptor beta chains listed next were all sequenced from one sample in a study of TIL therapy for anti-PD-1-resistant metastatic lung cancer. The libraries were made with immunoSEQ v3. The repertoire was sequenced with immunoSEQ multiplex PCR; TCRdb's copy has only in-frame clones and lacks some. The table has roughly 58,000 clones, approximately 80% seen once. Regarding time point: pre-treatment sample, taken before nivolumab and TIL therapy. The material sequenced was blood, taken at baseline. These receptors were taken from a person between 25 and 79 years old with non-small cell lung cancer.

V usage is TRBV2 and J usage is TRBJ1-2, with D tentatively TRBD1 (5 bases). Trimming shortened V by 5 bases and J by 2 bases, and 12 bases separated the two germline ends. The CDR3 length is 14 residues. CDR1 and CDR2 (germline): SNHLY, FYNNEI. Here the CDR3 DNA reads TGTGCCAGCAGTCCGCTGAAGGGGAACTATGGCTACACCTTC. Translated: CASSPLKGNYGYTF.

The V call is TRBV9, the J call TRBJ2-7, with 7 positions matching TRBD1. The CDR3 spans 15 residues. J was trimmed by 3 bases and V by 4 bases; bases with no gene match: 10. Germline V gene lookup returns CDR1 SGDLS and CDR2 YYNGEE. The DNA for the CDR3 is TGTGCCAGCAGCCCCGCCGGGACAGCGCTCTACGAGCAGTACTTC. Protein product: CASSPAGTALYEQYF.

V and J are TRBV28 and TRBJ1-5; TRBD1 aligns across 7 bases. This CDR3 is 16 amino acids long. CDR1 and CDR2 (germline): MDHEN, SYDVKM. V lost 4 bases, J lost 4 bases, and 10 bases stayed unmatched. The CDR3 spells CASSWATGAGNQPQHF. DNA for the CDR3: TGTGCCAGCAGTTGGGCTACAGGGGCTGGGAATCAGCCCCAGCATTTT.

This clone is a singleton in its sample. The chain has TRBV30 and TRBJ2-5, with D perhaps given as TRBD1 or TRBD2 (5 bases each). Between the trimmed V and J ends, which lost 1 base and 4 bases, there was a span of 13 bases. Germline loops: CDR1 GTSNPN, CDR2 SVGIG (reference sequence). The CDR3 loop spans 14 amino acids. CDR3 residues: CAWSEGTNRETQYF. DNA for the CDR3: TGTGCCTGGAGTGAAGGGACCAACAGAGAGACCCAGTACTTC.

The chain is built from TRBV4-1 and TRBJ2-1; TRBD2 agrees at 7 bases. This CDR3 is 16 amino acids long. The germline V gene has CDR1 MGHRA and CDR2 YSYEKL. V shed 4 bases, J shed 7 bases, and the junction held 13 bases outside the gene matches. The CDR3 bases are TGCGCCAGCAGCCCTTCTGCGGGGGAGAGGTTTAATGAGCAGTTCTTC. Translated, it gives CASSPSAGERFNEQFF.

The chain recombines TRBV24-1 with TRBJ2-1; D not resolved. The length of the CDR3 is 12 residues. Germline lookup yields CDR1 KGHDR and CDR2 SFDVKD. Trimming shortened V by 9 bases and J by 6 bases, and 11 bases separated the two germline ends. The CDR3 DNA is TGTGCCACCTCAAGACAAGGCAATGAGCAGTTCTTC. Its translation is CATSRQGNEQFF.

V and J are TRBV7-6 and TRBJ1-4; D gene ambiguous. The CDR3 length is 16 residues. V dropped 1 base and J dropped 5 bases, with 14 bases sitting between them. Germline CDR1 SGHVS, CDR2 FNYEAQ. DNA for the CDR3: TGTGCCAGCAGCTTAGGGAGGAGCCGGGCGAATGAAAAACTGTTTTTT. This encodes CASSLGRSRANEKLFF.

The chain combines TRBV27 with TRBJ1-1, with 7 bases identical to TRBD1. The trim removed 5 bases at V and 0 bases at J, leaving 6 bases unmatched. CDR1 is MNHEY and CDR2 is SMNVEV in the germline V gene (reference sequence). This CDR3 region has 15 residues. CDR3 coding DNA: TGTGCCAGCAGTGAAAGGACAGGCATGAACACTGAAGCTTTCTTT. Its translation: CASSERTGMNTEAFF.

The chain couples TRBV30 to TRBJ2-5, with D perhaps matching TRBD2 (6 bases). The CDR3 is made up of 15 amino acids. V dropped 3 bases and J dropped 7 bases, with 21 bases sitting between them. Germline V gene lookup returns CDR1 GTSNPN and CDR2 SVGIG (reference sequence). The CDR3 DNA reads TGTGCCTGGAGCTCGGGAGACAGTTATTTATCGACCCAGTACTTC. Protein product: CAWSSGDSYLSTQYF.

The chain recombines TRBV5-5 with TRBJ2-1; a possible D gene is TRBD2 (6 bases). Between the trimmed V and J ends, which lost 4 bases and 5 bases, there was a span of 19 bases. Germline lookup yields CDR1 SGHKS and CDR2 YYEKEE (reference sequence). The CDR3 covers 16 residues. The CDR3 DNA follows: TGTGCCAGCAGCCCCGTGGGGACTTCGGCTAACAATGAGCAGTTCTTC. It translates to CASSPVGTSANNEQFF.

This chain uses TRBV5-8 with TRBJ2-2; 9 bases fit TRBD2. Looked up from germline, CDR1 is SGHTS and CDR2 is YDEGEE. The CDR3 has 17 amino acids. Germline trimming cut 0 bases from V and 4 bases from J; bases unmatched to any gene: 7. The CDR3 loop reads CASSLAILAGVTGELFF. The DNA of the CDR3 is TGTGCCAGCAGCTTGGCCATATTAGCGGGAGTCACCGGGGAGCTGTTTTTT.

This clone has a handful of counts. The gene calls are TRBV18 and TRBJ2-7, with a weak D call TRBD1 (5 bases). This CDR3 contains 13 residues. V was shortened by 6 bases and J by 3 bases, with 12 bases between the two germline ends. CDR1 and CDR2 from the germline V gene are KGHSH and LQKENI. The CDR3 nucleotides read TGTGCCAGCTCCACCGGACAATTCTACGAGCAGTACTTC. Amino acid sequence: CASSTGQFYEQYF.

The V call is TRBV5-1, the J call TRBJ2-3; D unresolved. CDR3 length: 15 amino acids. The ends were cut back, 5 bases at V and 6 bases at J, with 19 bases in the middle. CDR1 and CDR2 from the germline V gene are SGHRS and YFSETQ. CDR3 loop: CASRSHYPSPDTQYF. The CDR3, as DNA: TGCGCCAGCAGGTCGCACTACCCCTCCCCGGATACGCAGTATTTT.

The V gene is TRBV15, the J gene TRBJ1-5; D call uncertain. The CDR3 totals 14 residues. Germline V gene data show CDR1 as LNHNV and CDR2 as YYDKDF (reference sequence). Trimming cost V 0 bases and J 4 bases, with 7 bases left between them. CDR3 nucleotides: TGTGCCACCAGCAGAGATGGCAGGAATCAGCCCCAGCATTTT. Its translation: CATSRDGRNQPQHF.

This chain links TRBV6-5 with TRBJ2-5, with D hard to call. Trimming left V 7 bases short and J 4 bases short, with 7 bases between. This CDR3 contains 11 residues. CDR1 MNHEY and CDR2 SVGAGI come from the germline V gene. Written as DNA, the CDR3 is TGTGCCAGCACCCTCGGAGAGACCCAGTACTTC. Residues: CASTLGETQYF.